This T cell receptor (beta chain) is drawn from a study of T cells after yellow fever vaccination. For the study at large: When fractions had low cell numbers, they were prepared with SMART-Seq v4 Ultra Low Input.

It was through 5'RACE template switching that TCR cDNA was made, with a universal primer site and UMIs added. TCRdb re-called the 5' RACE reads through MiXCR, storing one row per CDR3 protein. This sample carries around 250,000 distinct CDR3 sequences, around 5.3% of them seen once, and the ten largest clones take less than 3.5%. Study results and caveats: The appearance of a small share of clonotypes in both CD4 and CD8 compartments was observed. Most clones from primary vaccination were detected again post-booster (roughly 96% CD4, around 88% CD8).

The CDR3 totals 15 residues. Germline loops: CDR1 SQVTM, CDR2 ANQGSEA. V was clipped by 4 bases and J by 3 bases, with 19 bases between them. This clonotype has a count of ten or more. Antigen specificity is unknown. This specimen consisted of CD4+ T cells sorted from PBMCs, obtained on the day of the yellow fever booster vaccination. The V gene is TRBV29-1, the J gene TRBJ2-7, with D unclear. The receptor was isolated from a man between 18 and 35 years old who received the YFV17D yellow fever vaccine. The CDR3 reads CSVVREIGFNYEQYF. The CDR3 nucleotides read TGCAGCGTTGTAAGAGAGATAGGGTTCAACTACGAGCAGTACTTC.